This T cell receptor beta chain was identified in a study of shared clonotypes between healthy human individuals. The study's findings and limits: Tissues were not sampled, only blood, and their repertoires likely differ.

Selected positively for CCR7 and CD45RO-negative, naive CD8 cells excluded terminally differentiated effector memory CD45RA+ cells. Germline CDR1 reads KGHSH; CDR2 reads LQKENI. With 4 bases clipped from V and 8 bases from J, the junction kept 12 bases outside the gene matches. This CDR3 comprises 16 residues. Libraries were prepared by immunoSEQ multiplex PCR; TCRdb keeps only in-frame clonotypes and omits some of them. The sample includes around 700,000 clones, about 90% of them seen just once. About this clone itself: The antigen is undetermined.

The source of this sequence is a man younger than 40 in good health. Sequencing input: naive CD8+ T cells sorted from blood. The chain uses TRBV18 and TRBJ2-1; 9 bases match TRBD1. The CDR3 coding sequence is TGTGCCAGCTCACTTAGACCGGGACAGGGAGACTATGAGCAGTTCTTC. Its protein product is CASSLRPGQGDYEQFF.